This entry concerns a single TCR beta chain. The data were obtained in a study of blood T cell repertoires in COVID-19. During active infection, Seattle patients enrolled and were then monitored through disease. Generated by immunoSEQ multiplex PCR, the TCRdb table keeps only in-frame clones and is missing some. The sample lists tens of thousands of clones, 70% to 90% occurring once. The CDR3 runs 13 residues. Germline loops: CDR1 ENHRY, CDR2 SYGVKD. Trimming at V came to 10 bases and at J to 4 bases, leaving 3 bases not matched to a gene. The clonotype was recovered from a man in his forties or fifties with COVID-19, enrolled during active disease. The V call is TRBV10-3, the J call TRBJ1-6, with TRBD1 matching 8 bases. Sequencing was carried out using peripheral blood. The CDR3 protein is CATRQGYNSPLHF. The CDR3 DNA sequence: TGTGCCACCCGACAGGGGTATAATTCACCCCTCCACTTT.